Here is one T cell receptor beta chain with its context. The data originate from a study of radiotherapy plus CTLA-4 blockade in lung cancer. CDR1 is LGHNA and CDR2 is YSLEER in the germline V gene. The V end lost 1 base, the J end lost 9 bases, and 10 bases lay between the germline ends. The CDR3 is 13 residues long. Some clones are missing from TCRdb's copy, which holds only in-frame ones; the method was immunoSEQ multiplex PCR. The table has some 100,000 clones, about 77% seen once. The chain couples TRBV4-3 to TRBJ2-1; D perhaps matches TRBD1 (5 bases). This TCR came from a human donor with non-small cell lung cancer who had a partial response to radiotherapy plus ipilimumab. The material sequenced was peripheral blood, taken from a patient treated with radiotherapy plus ipilimumab. CDR3: CASSQVRETEQFF. The CDR3, as DNA: TGCGCCAGCAGCCAAGTCAGGGAAACTGAGCAGTTCTTC.